This TCR beta chain appears in the sequencing data of a study of beta chain features in type 1 diabetes listed by TCRdb under 2018. Context from the whole study: Patients and healthy donors did not differ in mean age, gender distribution, total cell number or subset yield. Naive and central memory subsets were obtained from all 30 or so donors, but regulatory and stem cell-like memory subsets were isolated from only 8 patients and roughly 8 healthy donors. In the study, recently diagnosed type 1 diabetes patients and matched healthy donors were compared on the TCRB repertoires of their sorted circulating CD4+ T cell subsets. A total of roughly 100 million sorted cells were examined across all samples, and the number of cells per subset was strongly correlated with RNA yield.

The CDR3, cysteine through phenylalanine, is 15 amino acids long. The retained sequence is limited to the CDR3, 45 bases, with the frame set at the first base. CDR1 and CDR2 were assigned from the germline V gene (reference sequence) as GTSNPN and SVGIG. V gives up 0 bases and J gives up 0 bases, and the segment between their germline ends measures 9 bases. A single peripheral blood draw of about 120 mL on average was collected from each donor into heparinised tubes. A BD FACSAria II and a panel including CD45RO, CCR7, CD25, CD127, CD95 and CD27 were used to sort naive, central memory, regulatory and stem cell-like memory CD4+ T cells. A purity above 95% was achieved for all sorted populations. PBMCs were separated immediately by Lymphoprep density gradient centrifugation and were stained directly, without being cultured. Samples were stained and sorted in pairs, with one healthy donor and one patient per experiment, so that batch effects were minimized.

On this clone itself: Its antigen is not yet known. The sample holds no much larger clone one base away, and base qualities are not on file.

The entire isolated RNA was reverse transcribed using the High Capacity cDNA Reverse Transcription Kit, and thus expressed TCRB transcripts were sequenced. Naive, central memory and regulatory T cell samples underwent deep immunoSEQ sequencing, averaging approximately 3.5 million total reads per sample. Sorted cells were lysed in RLT buffer, and RNA was extracted using DNase-treated RNeasy Micro or Mini kits according to cell number. To prevent cross-contamination, every cell subset was processed on its own, while patient and healthy donor samples were processed together. Using the immunoSEQ multiplex PCR, TCRB sequences were amplified from cDNA into 87-bp fragments spanning the CDR3 region. Sequencing of the amplicons was done on the Illumina HiSeq platform. Processing in the source paper ran as follows. Synthetic template baselines were used to correct PCR bias computationally, reads within Hamming distance 2 were collapsed, and singletons that could not be merged were discarded. By aligning reads against IMGT, V, D and J genes, CDR3 length, and insertions or deletions at six rearrangement sites were assigned. Within each subset, clonotype counts were normalized to sorted cell number, after which true diversity and Gini coefficients were computed with the tcR R package. Repertoire sharing was quantified using the overlap coefficient calculated on TCRB nucleotide sequences. As a proxy for the pre-selection repertoire, out-of-frame TCRB sequences from naive cells were analyzed. The immuneACCESS repertoire file appears here via TCRdb, limited to in-frame rearrangements. These files lack a portion of the clones; in checked studies, under half of the deficit traces to unresolved V genes, and the cause of the others is not known. That table is the source of V, J and clone size, and D and trimming were worked out from the DNA. This sample comprises 160,000 or so clones, around 63% of them detected only once. The ten largest clones take up around 0.096% of the sample.

Study-wide conclusions, independent of this receptor: In all four CD4+ subsets, TCRB CDR3 length was moderately but significantly shorter in type 1 diabetes patients. Naive, central memory and regulatory TCRB repertoires appeared to be more similar among patients than among healthy donors. Because cDNA rather than genomic DNA was sequenced, highly expressing activated cells could have been over-represented, although no difference in activation and CD3 levels was found between groups. HLA sub-analyses involved small numbers of individuals, so any influence of HLA type on TCRB rearrangement remained unresolved. Fewer insertions and more nucleotide deletions at VDJ recombination sites were observed in patients with type 1 diabetes, implying thymic rearrangement abnormalities. PCR might favor shorter templates, but patient and control samples were amplified and corrected together, so any skew would affect both groups equally.

The sequence was obtained from a young man with type 1 diabetes. The sample was naive CD4+ T cells from blood. The sample's cell subset or site, from its label and the paper: true naive CD4+ T cells. The V and J genes are TRBV30 and TRBJ1-3, with no confident D gene call. Read as DNA, the sequence is TGTGCCTGGAGTGTTAAGGGATTCTCTGGAAACACCATATATTTT. This sequence encodes CAWSVKGFSGNTIYF.